Shown below are 27 T cell receptor beta chains from a single sample sequenced in a study of blood T cell repertoires in COVID-19. TCRdb keeps only in-frame clones here, not all; method: immunoSEQ multiplex PCR. The repertoire holds about 150,000 clones, with around 85% as singletons. The sequencing sample was made of peripheral blood. Receptors originate from a man in his sixties with COVID-19, enrolled during active disease.

Turning to this clone: The sample holds other DNA sequences that translate to the same CDR3. The chain is built from TRBV5-1 and TRBJ2-7; a possible D gene is TRBD1 (5 bases). Trimming shortened V by 5 bases and J by 1 base, and 13 bases separated the two germline ends. The CDR3 totals 14 residues. Germline V gene lookup returns CDR1 SGHRS and CDR2 YFSETQ. Here the CDR3 DNA reads TGCGCCAGCAGAAGGGGCGACCGGTCCTACGAGCAGTACTTC. Translating gives CASRRGDRSYEQYF.

The genes are TRBV5-1 and TRBJ2-2; 12 bases are a match to TRBD2. The germline V gene has CDR1 SGHRS and CDR2 YFSETQ. The CDR3 spans 16 residues. V lost 0 bases and J lost 5; bases outside the gene matches: 2. Here the CDR3 reads CASSLVLAGGTGELFF. CDR3 in DNA: TGCGCCAGCAGCTTGGTACTAGCGGGGGGTACCGGGGAGCTGTTTTTT. Variable domain in full (rest from reference TRBV5-1 and TRBJ2-2): KAGVTQTPRYLIKTRGQQVTLSCSPISGHRSVSWYQQTPGQGLQFLFEYFSETQRNKGNFPGRFSGRQFSNSRSEMNVSTLELGDSALYLCASSLVLAGGTGELFFGEGSRLTVL.

The chain recombines TRBV5-4 with TRBJ2-7, with 9 bases fitting TRBD2. The CDR3 consists of 14 residues. The V segment lost 5 bases and the J segment 5 bases; nucleotides outside the gene matches: 8. Per germline, CDR1 SGHNT and CDR2 YYREEE (reference sequence). CDR3 bases: TGTGCCAGCAGAAACAGACTAGCGGCACACGAGCAGTACTTC. The encoded protein is CASRNRLAAHEQYF.

CDR3 protein: CASSQGGRVEQFF. The DNA for the CDR3 is TGTGCCAGCAGCCAAGGGGGGAGGGTTGAGCAGTTCTTC. The chain employs TRBV3-1 (or the pseudogene TRBV3-2) and TRBJ2-1; 7 positions match TRBD2. Germline V gene sequence: CDR1 LGHDT, CDR2 YNNKEL (reference sequence). The junction had 3 bases not matched to a gene; V was cut back by 1 base and J by 9 bases. The CDR3 has 13 amino acids.

The rearrangement links TRBV27 to TRBJ2-2, with 10 bases that match TRBD2. J gave up 5 bases and V 0 bases, and 6 bases lay outside the gene matches. This CDR3 comprises 17 residues. Germline CDR1 reads MNHEY; CDR2 reads SMNVEV (reference sequence). This chain's CDR3 is CASSLSSGGAYTGELFF. CDR3 nucleotides: TGTGCCAGCAGTTTATCGAGCGGGGGGGCTTATACCGGGGAGCTGTTTTTT.

This clone was seen a few times. The chain has TRBV5-4 and TRBJ1-3; tentative D call: TRBD1 (5 bases). The CDR3 totals 16 residues. V lost 3 bases to trimming and J lost 0 bases, with 13 bases between them. Germline CDR1 reads SGHNT; CDR2 reads YYREEE (reference sequence). The CDR3 DNA follows: TGTGCCAGCAGCTCGGACGTCCAGGGCTCTGGAAACACCATATATTTT. Translation gives CASSSDVQGSGNTIYF.

The gene calls are TRBV30 and TRBJ2-3; possible D gene TRBD2, 6 bases. V was trimmed by 5 bases and J by 3 bases, leaving 18 bases between them. This CDR3 is built from 15 residues. CDR1 GTSNPN and CDR2 SVGIG come from the germline V gene (reference sequence). CDR3 amino acids: CAWGIGGSYTDTQYF. CDR3 bases: TGTGCCTGGGGGATAGGAGGGAGTTATACAGATACGCAGTATTTT.

The chain employs TRBV9 and TRBJ2-1; perhaps TRBD2 as D (5 bases). The V gene's germline CDR1 is SGDLS and CDR2 YYNGEE. The CDR3 covers 13 residues. Trimming removed 3 bases at V and 10 bases at J, with 14 bases between. Written as DNA, the CDR3 is TGTGCCAGCAGCGGTTCGCGGGTCGGAGAGCAGTTCTTC. Its protein product is CASSGSRVGEQFF.

This clone was counted only a few times. The chain employs TRBV6-6 and TRBJ1-5; maybe TRBD1 (5 bases). Germline V lookup: CDR1 MNHNY, CDR2 SVGAGI (reference sequence). This CDR3 region has 15 residues. V lost 0 bases and J lost 0, with 6 bases in between. This CDR3 is CASSYSGGSNQPQHF. CDR3 DNA: TGTGCCAGCAGTTACTCCGGGGGTAGCAATCAGCCCCAGCATTTT.

The chain is built from TRBV5-8 and TRBJ1-4; 7 bases map to TRBD1. The CDR3 sequence is 15 residues long. The J segment lost 3 bases and the V segment lost 3 bases, leaving 5 bases of the junction unmatched. CDR1 is SGHTS and CDR2 is YDEGEE in the germline V gene. CDR3 bases: TGTGCCAGCAGCTCTACCGGGACAGCTAATGAAAAACTGTTTTTT. The encoded protein is CASSSTGTANEKLFF.

In the case of this clone: In this CDR3 the conserved last residue, phenylalanine or tryptophan, is missing, so a read error is likely. No DNA is shown, since the ends of the CDR3 on it are uncertain; the CDR3 is the one TCRdb lists. The rearrangement uses TRBV27 and TRBJ2-7; the D segment call TRBD1 is taken from the table without a DNA check. Germline CDR1 and CDR2: MNHEY and SMNVEV (reference sequence). The length of the CDR3 is 13 amino acids, counting both ends. This CDR3 is CASSLNQDSPLLI.

For this clone: The sample has other DNA sequences that encode this CDR3 too. The chain uses TRBV12-3 or TRBV12-4 and TRBJ1-1, with D perhaps matching TRBD1 (6 bases). This CDR3 contains 13 residues. Trimming cost V 6 bases and J 1 base, with 9 bases left between them. CDR3 protein: CASSLTGNTEAFF. In nucleotides, the CDR3 is TGTGCCAGCAGCCTGACAGGGAACACTGAAGCTTTCTTT.

This chain uses TRBV7-8 with TRBJ2-3; TRBD2 matches at 13 bases. V shed 6 bases and J 6 bases; nucleotides not matched to a gene: 15. This CDR3 region has 18 residues. The V gene's germline CDR1 is SGHVS and CDR2 FQNEAQ. The chain's CDR3 is CASRYTTGTSGNGDTQYF. Written as DNA, the CDR3 is TGTGCCAGCAGGTATACCACGGGGACTAGCGGGAATGGTGATACGCAGTATTTT. Using reference TRBV7-8 and TRBJ2-3 for the parts outside the CDR3, the full variable domain is GAGVSQSPRYKVAKRGQDVALRCDPISGHVSLFWYQQALGQGPEFLTYFQNEAQLDKSGLPSDRFFAERPEGSVSTLKIQRTQQEDSAVYLCASRYTTGTSGNGDTQYFGPGTRLTVL.

This clone has only a few counts. The chain is built from TRBV5-4 and TRBJ1-5; 7 bases are a match to TRBD1. The CDR3 runs 13 residues. The junction had 7 bases not matched to a gene; V was cut back by 9 bases and J by 4 bases. Germline CDR1 and CDR2: SGHNT and YYREEE (reference sequence). CDR3 sequence reads: CATGQQGNQPQHF. Here the CDR3 DNA reads TGTGCCACTGGCCAACAGGGGAATCAGCCCCAGCATTTT. Filled out from reference TRBV5-4 and TRBJ1-5, the complete variable domain reads ETGVTQSPTHLIKTRGQQVTLRCSSQSGHNTVSWYQQALGQGPQFIFQYYREEENGRGNFPPRFSGLQFPNYSSELNVNALELDDSALYLCATGQQGNQPQHFGDGTRLSIL.

This clone was picked up a small number of times. V is TRBV6-5 and J is TRBJ1-2, with TRBD1 as a possible D gene (6 bases). The CDR3 runs 14 residues. Germline V CDR1 and CDR2: MNHEY, SVGAGI. Trimming removed 2 bases at V and 3 bases at J, with 10 bases between. This CDR3 reads CASSYGSGDYGYTF. CDR3 DNA: TGTGCCAGCAGTTACGGGTCAGGGGACTATGGCTACACCTTC.

The chain couples TRBV7-9 to TRBJ2-1; 10 positions match TRBD1. Germline CDR1 reads SEHNR; CDR2 reads FQNEAQ (reference sequence). The CDR3 totals 15 residues. V was clipped by 5 bases and J by 6 bases; unmatched bases: 7. This CDR3 reads CASSLPTGGGNEQFF. The CDR3 region has the DNA TGTGCCAGCAGCCTACCGACAGGGGGCGGCAATGAGCAGTTCTTC.

The rearrangement uses TRBV7-9 and TRBJ2-1; TRBD2 aligns across 16 bases. This CDR3 is built from 17 residues. CDR1 is SEHNR and CDR2 is FQNEAQ in the germline V gene (reference sequence). V shed 3 bases and J 2 bases; nucleotides not matched to a gene: 1. CDR3 loop: CASSFGTSGGAYNEQFF. The DNA of the CDR3 is TGTGCCAGCAGCTTCGGGACTAGCGGGGGGGCCTACAATGAGCAGTTCTTC.

The rearrangement joins TRBV20-1 to TRBJ1-3; D remains ambiguous. Germline V CDR1 and CDR2: DFQATT, SNEGSKA (reference sequence). This CDR3 comprises 11 residues. Trimming stripped 4 bases from V and 8 bases from J, with 9 bases between. The CDR3 nucleotides are TGCAGTGCTAAGATGGCAGACACCATATATTTT. Its protein product is CSAKMADTIYF.

To note about this clone: Other DNA sequences in the same sample also yield this CDR3. The V call is TRBV19, the J call TRBJ1-5; TRBD1 is a possible D gene (5 bases). The CDR3 extends over 15 amino acids. Trimming left V 0 bases short and J 2 bases short, with 8 bases between. Germline V gene sequence: CDR1 LNHDA, CDR2 SQIVND (reference sequence). CDR3 in DNA: TGTGCCAGTAGTATAGAGCAGGGCCGCAATCAGCCCCAGCATTTT. Residues: CASSIEQGRNQPQHF.

The rearrangement joins TRBV7-2 to TRBJ1-5, with D unclear. The CDR3 sequence is 15 residues long. The germline V and J ends were trimmed by 5 bases and 0 bases, with 11 bases remaining between them. CDR1 is SGHTA and CDR2 is FQGNSA in the germline V gene. CDR3 amino acids: CASSPRLNSNQPQHF. CDR3 nucleotides: TGTGCCAGCAGCCCCCGTTTAAATAGCAATCAGCCCCAGCATTTT. The whole variable domain, remainder taken from reference TRBV7-2 and TRBJ1-5, is GAGVSQSPSNKVTEKGKDVELRCDPISGHTALYWYRQSLGQGLEFLIYFQGNSAPDKSGLPSDRFSAERTGGSVSTLTIQRTQQEDSAVYLCASSPRLNSNQPQHFGDGTRLSIL.

V is TRBV11-2 and J is TRBJ2-6, with D perhaps matching TRBD2 (6 bases). CDR3 length: 16 residues. Germline V gives CDR1 SGHAT, CDR2 FQNNGV. V shed 0 bases and J shed 3 bases, with 9 bases lying between them. In DNA, the CDR3 is TGTGCCAGCAGCTTAGAACGCGGGGTTGGGGCCAACGTCCTGACTTTC. It translates to CASSLERGVGANVLTF.

The genes are TRBV18 and TRBJ2-1; the D gene is possibly TRBD1 (5 bases). The CDR3 runs to 13 residues. CDR1 and CDR2 from the germline V gene are KGHSH and LQKENI. V lost 3 bases, J lost 10 bases, and 13 bases lay in between. The CDR3 region is CASSPVDSLEQFF. The CDR3, as DNA: TGTGCCAGCTCACCGGTCGACAGTTTAGAGCAGTTCTTC. Using reference TRBV18 and TRBJ2-1 for the parts outside the CDR3, the full variable domain is NAGVMQNPRHLVRRRGQEARLRCSPMKGHSHVYWYRQLPEEGLKFMVYLQKENIIDESGMPKERFSAEFPKEGPSILRIQQVVRGDSAAYFCASSPVDSLEQFFGPGTRLTVL.

V is TRBV7-2 and J is TRBJ2-1; TRBD2 aligns across 8 bases. V lost 5 bases and J lost 7; bases outside the gene matches: 16. This CDR3 has 17 amino acids. CDR1 and CDR2 (germline): SGHTA, FQGNSA. The CDR3 DNA reads TGTGCCAGCAGCCCCCGTATATCGGGGGGGGCGGATAATGAGCAGTTCTTC. It codes for CASSPRISGGADNEQFF.

This sequence joins TRBV5-6 and TRBJ2-5; D gene uncertain. V lost 4 bases to trimming and J lost 1 base, with 17 bases between them. The germline CDR1 and CDR2 sequences are SGHDT and YYEEEE. This CDR3 has 16 residues. CDR3 region: CASSLGVAGVQETQYF. CDR3 DNA: TGTGCCAGCAGCCTGGGTGTAGCTGGCGTCCAAGAGACCCAGTACTTC. Full variable domain (remainder filled in from reference TRBV5-6 and TRBJ2-5): DAGVTQSPTHLIKTRGQQVTLRCSPKSGHDTVSWYQQALGQGPQFIFQYYEEEERQRGNFPDRFSGHQFPNYSSELNVNALLLGDSALYLCASSLGVAGVQETQYFGPGTRLLVL.

This chain uses TRBV19 with TRBJ2-7; 11 bases fit TRBD2. J gave up 4 bases and V 6 bases, and 5 bases lay outside the gene matches. The CDR3 has 14 residues. Germline CDR1 and CDR2: LNHDA and SQIVND (reference sequence). CDR3 in DNA: TGTGCCAGTAGGTCCACTAGCGGGAGTTACGAGCAGTACTTC. It specifies CASRSTSGSYEQYF.

V gene TRBV19 combines with J gene TRBJ2-7; 12 bases map to TRBD1. After removal of 5 bases from V and 2 bases from J, the junction contained 7 bases not matched to a gene. The CDR3 runs 16 residues. Looked up from germline, CDR1 is LNHDA and CDR2 is SQIVND (reference sequence). Here the CDR3 reads CASSPLGQGAAYEQYF. The CDR3 coding sequence is TGTGCCAGTAGTCCACTGGGACAGGGGGCAGCCTACGAGCAGTACTTC.

The rearrangement joins TRBV7-8 to TRBJ2-2; 8 nucleotides match TRBD2. The CDR3 spans 16 residues. CDR1 is SGHVS and CDR2 is FQNEAQ in the germline V gene. With V trimmed by 5 bases and J by 6 bases, 11 bases remained unmatched. The CDR3 bases are TGTGCCAGCAGCAAAGGGACGGGGGGGCCTGCCGGGGAGCTGTTTTTT. Translated: CASSKGTGGPAGELFF.